Detailed here is one T cell receptor beta chain. The antigen is undetermined. This specimen comes from a study of T cell clonotyping in hematopoietic cell transplantation. On the study more broadly: Cytoreduction preceded collection of pretransplant recipient samples. Whole-study results and caveats: CD4 and CD8 repertoire contributions could not be separated without sorting. Few recipient clonotypes overlapped donors; over 95% were de novo at given depth.

The table came from immunoSEQ multiplex PCR; TCRdb's copy has only in-frame clones and leaves some out. The repertoire holds 50,000 or so clones, with 80% to 85% as singletons. Time point described: recipient sample about 28 days before transplant, after cytoreduction. Recipient blood drawn about 28 days pretransplant and days 30, 100, 180 after. This TCR derives from a man aged 60 to 69 with myelodysplastic syndrome. Some clones in this sample may be carry-over from other donors' samples. The material was peripheral blood mononuclear cells, obtained before stem cell transplant.

Here the CDR3 reads CAWSVLPPTSSEAFF. In DNA, the CDR3 is TGTGCCTGGAGTGTGTTGCCCCCGACATCCTCCGAAGCTTTCTTT. The chain links TRBV30 to TRBJ1-1; D is undetermined. The ends were cut back, 0 bases at V and 8 bases at J, with 19 bases in the middle. CDR1 is GTSNPN, CDR2 SVGIG, per germline (reference sequence). This CDR3 is 15 amino acids long.